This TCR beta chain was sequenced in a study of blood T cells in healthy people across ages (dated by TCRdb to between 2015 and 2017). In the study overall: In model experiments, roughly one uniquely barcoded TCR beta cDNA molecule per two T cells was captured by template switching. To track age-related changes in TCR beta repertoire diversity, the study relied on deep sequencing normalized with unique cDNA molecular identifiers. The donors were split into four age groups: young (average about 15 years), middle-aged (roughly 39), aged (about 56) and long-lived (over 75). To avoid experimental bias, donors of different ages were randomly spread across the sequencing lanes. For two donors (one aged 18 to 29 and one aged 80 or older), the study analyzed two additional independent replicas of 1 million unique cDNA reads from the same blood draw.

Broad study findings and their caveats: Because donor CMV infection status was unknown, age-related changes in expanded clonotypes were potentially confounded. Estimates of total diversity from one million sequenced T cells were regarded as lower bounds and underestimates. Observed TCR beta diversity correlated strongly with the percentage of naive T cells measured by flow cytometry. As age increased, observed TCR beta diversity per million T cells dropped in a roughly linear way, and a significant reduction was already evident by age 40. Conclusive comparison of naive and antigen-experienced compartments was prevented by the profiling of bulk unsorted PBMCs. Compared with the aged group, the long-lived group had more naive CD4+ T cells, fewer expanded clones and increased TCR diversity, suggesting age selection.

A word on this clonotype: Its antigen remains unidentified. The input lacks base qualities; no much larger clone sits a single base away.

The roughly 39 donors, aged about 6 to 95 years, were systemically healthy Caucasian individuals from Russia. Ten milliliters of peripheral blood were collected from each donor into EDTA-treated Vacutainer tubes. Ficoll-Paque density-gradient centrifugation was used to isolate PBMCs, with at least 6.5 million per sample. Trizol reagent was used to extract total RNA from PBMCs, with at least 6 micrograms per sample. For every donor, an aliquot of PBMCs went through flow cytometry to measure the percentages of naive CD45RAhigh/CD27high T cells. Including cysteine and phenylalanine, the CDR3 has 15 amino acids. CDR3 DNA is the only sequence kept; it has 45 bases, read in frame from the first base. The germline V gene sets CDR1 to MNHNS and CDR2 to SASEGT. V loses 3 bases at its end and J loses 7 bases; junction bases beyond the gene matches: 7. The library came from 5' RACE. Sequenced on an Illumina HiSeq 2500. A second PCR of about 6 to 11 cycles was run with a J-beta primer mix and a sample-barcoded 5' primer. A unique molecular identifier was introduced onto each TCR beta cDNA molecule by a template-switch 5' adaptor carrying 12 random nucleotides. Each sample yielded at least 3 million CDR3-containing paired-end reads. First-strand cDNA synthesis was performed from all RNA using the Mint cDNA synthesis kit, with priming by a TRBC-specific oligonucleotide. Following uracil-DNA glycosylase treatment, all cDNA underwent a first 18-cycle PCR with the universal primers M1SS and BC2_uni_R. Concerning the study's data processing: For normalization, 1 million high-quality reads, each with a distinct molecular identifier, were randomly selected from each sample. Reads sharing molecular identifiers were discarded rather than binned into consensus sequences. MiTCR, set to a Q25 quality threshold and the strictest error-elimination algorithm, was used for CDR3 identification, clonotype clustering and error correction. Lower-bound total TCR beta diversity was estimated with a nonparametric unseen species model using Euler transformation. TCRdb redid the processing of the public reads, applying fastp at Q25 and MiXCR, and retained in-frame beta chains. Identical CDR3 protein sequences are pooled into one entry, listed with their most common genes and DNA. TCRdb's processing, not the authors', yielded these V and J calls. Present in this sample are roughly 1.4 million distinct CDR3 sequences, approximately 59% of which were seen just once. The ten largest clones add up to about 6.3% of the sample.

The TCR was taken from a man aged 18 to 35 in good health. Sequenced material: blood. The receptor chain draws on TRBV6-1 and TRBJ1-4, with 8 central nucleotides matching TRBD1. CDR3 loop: CASSDPLTGVEKLFF. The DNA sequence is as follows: TGTGCCAGCAGTGACCCACTGACAGGGGTTGAAAAACTGTTTTTT.